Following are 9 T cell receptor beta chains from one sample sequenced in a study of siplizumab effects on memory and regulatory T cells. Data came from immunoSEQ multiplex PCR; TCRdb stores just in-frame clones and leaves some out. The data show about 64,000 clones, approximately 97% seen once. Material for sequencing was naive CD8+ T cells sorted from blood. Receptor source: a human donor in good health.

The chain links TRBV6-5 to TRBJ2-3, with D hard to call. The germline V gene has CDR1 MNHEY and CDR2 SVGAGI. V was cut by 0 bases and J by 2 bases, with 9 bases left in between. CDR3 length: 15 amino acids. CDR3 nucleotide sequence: TGTGCCAGCAGTTACTCCGGCAGCCCCACAGATACGCAGTATTTT. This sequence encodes CASSYSGSPTDTQYF.

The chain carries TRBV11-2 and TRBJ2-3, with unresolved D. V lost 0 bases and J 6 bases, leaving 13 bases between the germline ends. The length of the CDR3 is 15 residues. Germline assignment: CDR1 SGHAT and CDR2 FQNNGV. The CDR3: CASSLDVAAGDTQYF. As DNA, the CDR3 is TGTGCCAGCAGCTTAGATGTCGCTGCTGGGGATACGCAGTATTTT.

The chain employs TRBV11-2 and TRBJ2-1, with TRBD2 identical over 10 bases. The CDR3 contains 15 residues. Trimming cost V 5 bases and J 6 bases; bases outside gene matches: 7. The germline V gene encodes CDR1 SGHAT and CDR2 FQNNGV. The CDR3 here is CASSRTGTSVNEQFF. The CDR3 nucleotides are TGTGCCAGCAGCCGGACCGGGACTAGCGTCAATGAGCAGTTCTTC.

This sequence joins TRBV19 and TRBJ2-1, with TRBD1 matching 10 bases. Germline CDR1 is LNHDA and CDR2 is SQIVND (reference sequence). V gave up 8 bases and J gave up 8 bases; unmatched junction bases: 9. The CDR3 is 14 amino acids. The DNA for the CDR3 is TGTGCCAGTTCGACCGGGACAGGGGACTATGAGCAGTTCTTC. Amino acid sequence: CASSTGTGDYEQFF. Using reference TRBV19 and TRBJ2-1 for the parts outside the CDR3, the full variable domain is DGGITQSPKYLFRKEGQNVTLSCEQNLNHDAMYWYRQDPGQGLRLIYYSQIVNDFQKGDIAEGYSVSREKKESFPLTVTSAQKNPTAFYLCASSTGTGDYEQFFGPGTRLTVL.

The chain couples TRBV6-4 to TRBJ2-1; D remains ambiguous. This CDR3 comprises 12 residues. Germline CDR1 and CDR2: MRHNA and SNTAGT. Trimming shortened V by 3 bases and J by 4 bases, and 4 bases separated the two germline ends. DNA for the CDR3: TGTGCCAGCAGTGATGGATACAATGAGCAGTTCTTC. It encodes CASSDGYNEQFF.

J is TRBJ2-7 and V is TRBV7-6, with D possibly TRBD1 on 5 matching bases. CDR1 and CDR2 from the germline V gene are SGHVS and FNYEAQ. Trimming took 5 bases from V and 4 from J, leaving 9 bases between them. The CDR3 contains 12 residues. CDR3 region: CASSKTGYEQYF. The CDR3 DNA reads TGTGCCAGCAGCAAAACAGGTTACGAGCAGTACTTC.

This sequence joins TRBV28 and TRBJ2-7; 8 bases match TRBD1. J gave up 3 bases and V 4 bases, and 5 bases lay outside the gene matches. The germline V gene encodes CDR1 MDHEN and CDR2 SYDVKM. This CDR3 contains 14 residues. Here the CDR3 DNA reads TGTGCCAGCAGTTCCATTGGACAGGGCTACGAGCAGTACTTC. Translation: CASSSIGQGYEQYF.

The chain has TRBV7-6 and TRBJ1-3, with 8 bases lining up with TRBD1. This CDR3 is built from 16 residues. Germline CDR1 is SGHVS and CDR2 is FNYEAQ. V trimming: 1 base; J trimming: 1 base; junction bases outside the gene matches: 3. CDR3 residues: CASSLGTGRSGNTIYF. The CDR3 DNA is TGTGCCAGCAGCTTAGGGACAGGGAGGTCTGGAAACACCATATATTTT.

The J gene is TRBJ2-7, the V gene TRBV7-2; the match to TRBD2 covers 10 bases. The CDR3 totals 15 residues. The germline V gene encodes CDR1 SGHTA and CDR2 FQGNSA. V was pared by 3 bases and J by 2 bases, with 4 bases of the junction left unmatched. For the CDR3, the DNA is TGTGCCAGCAGCTTTTCTAGCGGGGGCACCTACGAGCAGTACTTC. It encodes CASSFSSGGTYEQYF.